This TCR beta chain comes out of a study of T cells in localized non-small cell lung cancer. Findings and limits, study-wide: A median of around 57 clones ranked among the top 100 in tumor appeared in adjacent lung. There was an association of higher blood T cell density with longer overall survival.

This CDR3 is 18 amino acids long. Germline V gene data show CDR1 as SGHVS and CDR2 as FQNEAQ. Trimming stripped 3 bases from V and 3 bases from J, with 20 bases between. Note on this clone: Its antigen is undetermined.

The protocol was immunoSEQ multiplex PCR, while the TCRdb copy is restricted to in-frame clones and leaves out a portion. Of 43,000 or so clones in the sample, over 75% were seen once. This TCR came from a woman aged 35-70 years with stage II lung adenocarcinoma. The rearrangement joins TRBV7-8 to TRBJ2-2; possibly TRBD2 for D (6 bases). The sequenced sample was PBMCs, obtained before any cancer treatment. The CDR3 here is CASSFGRGRTIDTGELFF. The CDR3 DNA is TGTGCCAGCAGCTTCGGGCGGGGACGGACCATCGACACCGGGGAGCTGTTTTTT.